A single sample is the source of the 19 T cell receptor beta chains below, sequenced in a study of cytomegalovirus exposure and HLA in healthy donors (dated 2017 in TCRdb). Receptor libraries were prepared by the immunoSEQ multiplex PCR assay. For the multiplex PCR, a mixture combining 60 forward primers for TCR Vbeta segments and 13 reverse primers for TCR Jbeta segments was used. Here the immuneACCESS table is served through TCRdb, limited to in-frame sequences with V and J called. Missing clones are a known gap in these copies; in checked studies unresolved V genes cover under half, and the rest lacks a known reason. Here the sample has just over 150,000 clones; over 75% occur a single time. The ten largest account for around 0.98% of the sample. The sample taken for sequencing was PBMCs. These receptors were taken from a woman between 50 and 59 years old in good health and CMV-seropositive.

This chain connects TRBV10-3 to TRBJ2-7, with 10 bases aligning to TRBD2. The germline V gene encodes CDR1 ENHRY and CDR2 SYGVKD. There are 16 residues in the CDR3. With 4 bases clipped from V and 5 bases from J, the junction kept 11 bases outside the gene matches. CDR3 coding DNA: TGTGCCATCAGTGCCGGAACTAGCGGGGTAGTACACGAGCAGTACTTC. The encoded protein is CAISAGTSGVVHEQYF.

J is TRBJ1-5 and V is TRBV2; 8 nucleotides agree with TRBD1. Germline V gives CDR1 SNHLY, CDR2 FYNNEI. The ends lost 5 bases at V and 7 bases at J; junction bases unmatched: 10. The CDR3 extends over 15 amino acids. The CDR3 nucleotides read TGTGCCAGCAGTCCTCAAACAGGGGGTGTACAGCCCCAGCATTTT. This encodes CASSPQTGGVQPQHF.

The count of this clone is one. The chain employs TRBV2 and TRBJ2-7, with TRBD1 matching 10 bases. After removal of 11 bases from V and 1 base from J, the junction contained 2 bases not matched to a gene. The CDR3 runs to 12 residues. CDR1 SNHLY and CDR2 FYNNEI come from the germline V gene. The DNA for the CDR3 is TGTGCCGAGGGACAGGGGTCCTACGAGCAGTACTTC. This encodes CAEGQGSYEQYF.

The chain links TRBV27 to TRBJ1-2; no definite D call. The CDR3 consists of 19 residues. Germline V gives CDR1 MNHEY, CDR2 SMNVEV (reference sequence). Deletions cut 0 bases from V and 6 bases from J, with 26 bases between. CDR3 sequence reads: CASSLSLQVWTRSGHGYTF. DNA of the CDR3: TGTGCCAGCAGTTTATCTCTCCAGGTCTGGACTAGGTCAGGCCATGGCTACACCTTC.

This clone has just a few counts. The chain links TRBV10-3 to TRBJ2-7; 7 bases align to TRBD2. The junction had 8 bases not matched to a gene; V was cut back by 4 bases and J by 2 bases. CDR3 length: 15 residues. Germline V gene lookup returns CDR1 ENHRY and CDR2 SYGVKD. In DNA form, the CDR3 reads TGTGCCATCAGTGGCCCTGGGGGGGTCACCTACGAGCAGTACTTC. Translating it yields CAISGPGGVTYEQYF.

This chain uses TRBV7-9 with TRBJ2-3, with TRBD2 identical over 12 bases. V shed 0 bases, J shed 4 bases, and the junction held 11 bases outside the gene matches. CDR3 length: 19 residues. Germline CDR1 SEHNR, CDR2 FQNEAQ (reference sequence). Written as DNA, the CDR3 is TGTGCCAGCAGCTTAGCCCTCCTAGCGGGAGGGCCTCGGGCAGATACGCAGTATTTT. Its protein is CASSLALLAGGPRADTQYF.

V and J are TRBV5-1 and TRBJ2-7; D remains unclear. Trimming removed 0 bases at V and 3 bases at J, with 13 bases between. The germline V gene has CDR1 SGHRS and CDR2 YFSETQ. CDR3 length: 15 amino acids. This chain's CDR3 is CASSLAVNGVYEQYF. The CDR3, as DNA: TGCGCCAGCAGCTTGGCCGTGAACGGAGTCTACGAGCAGTACTTC.

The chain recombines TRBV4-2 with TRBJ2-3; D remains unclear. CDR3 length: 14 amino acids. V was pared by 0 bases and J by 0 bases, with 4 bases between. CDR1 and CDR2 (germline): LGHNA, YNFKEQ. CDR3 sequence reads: CASSQDRSTDTQYF. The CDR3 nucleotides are TGTGCCAGCAGCCAAGATCGGAGCACAGATACGCAGTATTTT.

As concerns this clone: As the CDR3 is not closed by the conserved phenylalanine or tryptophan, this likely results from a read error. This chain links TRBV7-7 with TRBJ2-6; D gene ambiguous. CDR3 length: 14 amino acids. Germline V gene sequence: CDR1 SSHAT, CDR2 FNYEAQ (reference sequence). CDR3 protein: CASSPTAGANVLTV. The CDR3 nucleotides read TGTGCTAGCAGCCCGACGGCGGGGGCCAACGTCCTGACTGTC.

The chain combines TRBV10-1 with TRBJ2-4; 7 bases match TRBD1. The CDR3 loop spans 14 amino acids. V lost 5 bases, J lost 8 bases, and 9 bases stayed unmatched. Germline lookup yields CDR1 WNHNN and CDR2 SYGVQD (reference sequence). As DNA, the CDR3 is TGCGCCAGCAGTTCTGGGACAGCGAGGGACATTCAGTACTTC. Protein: CASSSGTARDIQYF.

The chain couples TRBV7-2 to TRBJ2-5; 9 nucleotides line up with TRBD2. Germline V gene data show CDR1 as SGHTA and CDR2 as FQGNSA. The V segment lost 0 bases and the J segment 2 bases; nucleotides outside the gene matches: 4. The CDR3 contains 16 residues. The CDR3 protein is CASSLAASGAQETQYF. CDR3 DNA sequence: TGTGCCAGCAGCTTAGCTGCTAGCGGGGCTCAAGAGACCCAGTACTTC.

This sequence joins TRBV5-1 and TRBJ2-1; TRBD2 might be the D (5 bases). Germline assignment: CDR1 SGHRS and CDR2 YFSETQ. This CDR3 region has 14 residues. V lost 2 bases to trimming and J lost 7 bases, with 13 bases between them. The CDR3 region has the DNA TGCGCCAGCAGCTTCTTAGGCCCGGGGAATGAGCAGTTCTTC. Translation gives CASSFLGPGNEQFF. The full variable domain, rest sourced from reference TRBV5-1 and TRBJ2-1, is KAGVTQTPRYLIKTRGQQVTLSCSPISGHRSVSWYQQTPGQGLQFLFEYFSETQRNKGNFPGRFSGRQFSNSRSEMNVSTLELGDSALYLCASSFLGPGNEQFFGPGTRLTVL.

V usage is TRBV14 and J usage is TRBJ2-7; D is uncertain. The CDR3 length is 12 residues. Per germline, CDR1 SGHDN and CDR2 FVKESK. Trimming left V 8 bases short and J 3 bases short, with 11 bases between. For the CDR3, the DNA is TGTGCCAGCTCCTCCGCCTACTACGAGCAGTACTTC. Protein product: CASSSAYYEQYF. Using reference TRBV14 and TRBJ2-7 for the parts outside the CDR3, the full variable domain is EAGVTQFPSHSVIEKGQTVTLRCDPISGHDNLYWYRRVMGKEIKFLLHFVKESKQDESGMPNNRFLAERTGGTYSTLKVQPAELEDSGVYFCASSSAYYEQYFGPGTRLTVT.

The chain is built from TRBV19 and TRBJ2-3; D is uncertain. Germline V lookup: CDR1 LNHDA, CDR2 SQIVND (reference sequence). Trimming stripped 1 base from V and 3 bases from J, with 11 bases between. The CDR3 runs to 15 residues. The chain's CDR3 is CASSIGVSRTDTQYF. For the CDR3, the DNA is TGTGCCAGTAGTATAGGCGTGTCGAGGACAGATACGCAGTATTTT.

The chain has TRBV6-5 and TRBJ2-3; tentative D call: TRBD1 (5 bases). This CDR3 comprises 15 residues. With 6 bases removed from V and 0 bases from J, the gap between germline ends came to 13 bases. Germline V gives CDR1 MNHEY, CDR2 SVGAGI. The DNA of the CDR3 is TGTGCCAGCAGCCGCAGGGTTGCTAGCACAGATACGCAGTATTTT. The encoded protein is CASSRRVASTDTQYF.

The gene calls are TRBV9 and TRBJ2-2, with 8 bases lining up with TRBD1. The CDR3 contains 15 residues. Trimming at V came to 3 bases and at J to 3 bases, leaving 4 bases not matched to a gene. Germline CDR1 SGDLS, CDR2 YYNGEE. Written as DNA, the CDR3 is TGTGCCAGCAGCGCAGGGACAGGCCACACCGGGGAGCTGTTTTTT. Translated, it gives CASSAGTGHTGELFF.

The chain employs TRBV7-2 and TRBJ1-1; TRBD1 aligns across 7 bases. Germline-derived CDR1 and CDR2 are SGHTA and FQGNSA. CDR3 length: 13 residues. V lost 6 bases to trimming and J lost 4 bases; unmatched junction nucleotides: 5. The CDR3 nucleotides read TGTGCCAGCAGTACAGGGGTAGGCACTGAAGCTTTCTTT. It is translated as CASSTGVGTEAFF.

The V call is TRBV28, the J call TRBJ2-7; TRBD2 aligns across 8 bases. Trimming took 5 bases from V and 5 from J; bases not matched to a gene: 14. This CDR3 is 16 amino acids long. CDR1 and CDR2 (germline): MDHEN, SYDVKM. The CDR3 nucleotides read TGTGCCAGCAGTCCTCGGGGTAGCGGGACCGCGGACGAGCAGTACTTC. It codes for CASSPRGSGTADEQYF.

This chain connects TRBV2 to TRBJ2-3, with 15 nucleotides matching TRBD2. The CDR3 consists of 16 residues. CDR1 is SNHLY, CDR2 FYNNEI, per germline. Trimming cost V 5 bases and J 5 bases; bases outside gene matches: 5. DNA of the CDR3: TGTGCCAGCAGTCGGGGACTAGCGGGAGGTGGAGATACGCAGTATTTT. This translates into CASSRGLAGGGDTQYF.